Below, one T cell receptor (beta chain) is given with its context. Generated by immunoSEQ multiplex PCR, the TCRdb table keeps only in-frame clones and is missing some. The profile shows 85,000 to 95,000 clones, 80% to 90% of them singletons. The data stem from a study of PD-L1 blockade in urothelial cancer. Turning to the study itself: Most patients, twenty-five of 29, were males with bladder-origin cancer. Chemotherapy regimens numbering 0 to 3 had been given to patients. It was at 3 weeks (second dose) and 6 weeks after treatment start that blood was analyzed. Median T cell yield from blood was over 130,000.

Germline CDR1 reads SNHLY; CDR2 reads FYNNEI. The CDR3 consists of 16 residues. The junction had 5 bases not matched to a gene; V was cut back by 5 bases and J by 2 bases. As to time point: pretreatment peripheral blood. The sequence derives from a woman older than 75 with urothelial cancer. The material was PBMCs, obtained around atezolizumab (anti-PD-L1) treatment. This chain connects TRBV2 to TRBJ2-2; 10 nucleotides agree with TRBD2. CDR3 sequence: CASSFLAGDNTGELFF. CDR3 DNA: TGTGCCAGCAGTTTTCTAGCGGGAGATAACACCGGGGAGCTGTTTTTT.